A selection of T cell receptor beta chains follows, all from one sample in a study of PD-L1 blockade in urothelial cancer. Method: immunoSEQ multiplex PCR; TCRdb's copy keeps in-frame clones and lacks some. The sample lists about 91,000 clones; roughly 83% were seen once. Here the sequenced sample was PBMCs, taken around atezolizumab (anti-PD-L1) treatment. The receptor set was obtained from a man aged 70-80 years with urothelial cancer. Both conserved end residues are part of each CDR3. A D gene is named only where the DNA matches it firmly. Clone size is shown for a subset of rows, as once, few, many or a class of expanded clone.

j_call	cdr3_length	d_call	v_call	clone_size	cdr3_aa	cdr3_nt
TRBJ2-5	15	TRBD2	TRBV9	few	CASSVALAGEETQYF	TGTGCCAGCAGCGTAGCCCTAGCGGGAGAAGAGACCCAGTACTTC
TRBJ2-3	15	.	TRBV29-1	.	CSVEDGRGDTDTQYF	TGCAGCGTTGAAGATGGGAGGGGGGACACAGATACGCAGTATTTT
TRBJ1-2	16	.	TRBV7-9	.	CASSFPGGGDSYGYTF	TGTGCCAGCAGCTTCCCGGGGGGGGGCGACTCTTATGGCTACACCTTC
TRBJ1-6	14	.	TRBV27	.	CASSFGRGNSPLHF	TGTGCCAGCAGTTTTGGGCGGGGTAATTCACCCCTCCACTTT
TRBJ2-3	19	.	TRBV1	.	CTSSQRPRRGGHRADTQYF	TGCACCAGCAGCCAACGCCCGAGGCGGGGGGGCCACAGGGCAGATACGCAGTATTTT
TRBJ1-1	15	.	TRBV30	.	CAWSTRWGGGTEAFF	TGTGCCTGGAGTACCCGATGGGGAGGAGGGACTGAAGCTTTCTTT
TRBJ1-2	14	.	TRBV11-3	.	CASSLSWGDYGYTF	TGTGCCAGCAGCCTCTCATGGGGCGACTATGGCTACACCTTC
TRBJ2-7	16	TRBD1	TRBV4-2	.	CASSQSLGQGFHEQYF	TGTGCCAGCAGCCAATCCCTGGGACAGGGATTCCACGAGCAGTACTTC
TRBJ2-1	13	.	TRBV11-2	few	CASSLESAAREFF	TGTGCCAGCAGCTTAGAGTCGGCGGCCCGGGAGTTCTTC
TRBJ1-5	15	.	TRBV19	.	CASSDRRGATQPQHF	TGTGCCAGTAGTGATCGGCGGGGGGCAACCCAGCCCCAGCATTTT
TRBJ2-3	18	TRBD2	TRBV7-9	once	CASSLALSSGTSTDTQYF	TGTGCCAGCAGCTTAGCGCTAAGTAGCGGGACTAGCACAGATACGCAGTATTTT
TRBJ2-3	16	TRBD2	TRBV10-3	.	CATGAGSGSSADTQYF	TGTGCCACCGGGGCGGGAAGCGGGAGTTCCGCAGATACGCAGTATTTT
TRBJ1-1	15	.	TRBV7-9	.	CASNGGRGASTEAFF	TGTGCCAGCAACGGGGGTCGGGGGGCGAGCACTGAAGCTTTCTTT
TRBJ2-2	13	TRBD2	TRBV10-3	.	CATSGGGTGELFF	TGTGCCACTAGCGGGGGAGGAACCGGGGAGCTGTTTTTT
TRBJ1-2	14	TRBD1	TRBV7-2	.	CASSLTGALLGYTF	TGTGCCAGCAGCTTGACAGGGGCCCTCCTTGGCTACACCTTC
TRBJ2-3	15	TRBD2	TRBV7-2	once	CASSLRLAGGPTQYF	TGTGCCAGCAGCTTAAGACTAGCGGGAGGCCCTACGCAGTATTTT
TRBJ2-7	14	TRBD1	TRBV5-1	.	CASSLGQGLGEQYF	TGCGCCAGCAGCTTGGGACAGGGGTTGGGCGAGCAGTACTTC
TRBJ2-7	14	TRBD1	TRBV10-3	.	CAIRGQGSTYEQYF	TGTGCCATCAGGGGACAGGGGAGCACCTACGAGCAGTACTTC
TRBJ2-7	15	.	TRBV19	.	CASSPRRGPSYEQYF	TGTGCCAGTAGTCCGAGGAGGGGTCCATCCTACGAGCAGTACTTC
TRBJ1-2	15	TRBD1	TRBV7-9	.	CASNNRTGGHYGYTF	TGTGCCAGCAACAATCGGACAGGGGGCCACTATGGCTACACCTTC
TRBJ1-5	15	TRBD1	TRBV28	.	CASSSGQGKNQPQHF	TGTGCCAGCAGTTCGGGACAGGGCAAAAATCAGCCCCAGCATTTT
TRBJ2-1	12	.	TRBV11-3	.	CASSLGLNEQFF	TGTGCCAGCAGCTTAGGACTCAATGAGCAGTTCTTC
TRBJ1-1	14	.	TRBV5-5	.	CASSLDRVNTEAFF	TGTGCCAGCAGCTTGGACAGGGTGAACACTGAAGCTTTCTTT
TRBJ1-1	13	.	TRBV29-1	.	CSALDTSGTEAFF	TGCAGCGCTCTGGACACCTCGGGCACTGAAGCTTTCTTT
TRBJ1-5	18	TRBD1	TRBV23-1	once	CAGKKTGYSSGRNQPQHF	TGCGCCGGGAAAAAGACAGGGTACTCGTCGGGGCGCAATCAGCCCCAGCATTTT
TRBJ1-2	13	.	TRBV7-8	.	CASSLGREGGYTF	TGTGCCAGCAGCTTAGGCAGGGAGGGGGGCTACACCTTC
TRBJ1-2	11	.	TRBV19	.	CASRAGRGYTF	TGTGCCAGTAGGGCGGGGCGGGGCTACACCTTC
TRBJ1-4	17	.	TRBV4-3	.	CASSQDLTGTRNEKLFF	TGCGCCAGCAGCCAAGACCTTACAGGGACCCGGAATGAAAAACTGTTTTTT
TRBJ1-4	15	.	TRBV5-1	.	CASSSAGSVDEKLFF	TGCGCCAGCAGCTCGGCAGGTAGCGTCGATGAAAAACTGTTTTTT
TRBJ2-1	15	TRBD2	TRBV4-1	.	CASSLTSGPDNEQFF	TGCGCCAGCAGCCTCACTAGCGGCCCGGACAATGAGCAGTTCTTC
TRBJ2-5	14	.	TRBV5-4	.	CASSFRGGGETQYF	TGTGCCAGCAGCTTTAGGGGGGGCGGGGAGACCCAGTACTTC
TRBJ2-5	16	TRBD1	TRBV30	.	CAWSVRWQGAGETQYF	TGTGCCTGGAGTGTACGGTGGCAGGGGGCGGGTGAGACCCAGTACTTC
TRBJ2-1	15	.	TRBV2	.	CASSEGGYRGNEQFF	TGTGCCAGCAGTGAGGGAGGGTATAGGGGGAATGAGCAGTTCTTC
TRBJ2-1	15	TRBD2	TRBV6-5	few	CASSQTSGSYNEQFF	TGTGCCAGCAGCCAGACTAGCGGGTCCTACAATGAGCAGTTCTTC
TRBJ2-7	14	.	TRBV5-6	.	CASSLADMPLEQYF	TGTGCCAGCAGCTTGGCCGACATGCCTCTAGAGCAGTACTTC
TRBJ1-2	15	TRBD1	TRBV5-6	.	CASSFWDRGYGGYTF	TGTGCCAGCAGCTTCTGGGACAGGGGATATGGGGGCTACACCTTC
TRBJ2-7	14	TRBD1	TRBV5-4	.	CASSLSGQGVEQYF	TGTGCCAGCAGCTTGTCCGGACAGGGGGTCGAGCAGTACTTC
TRBJ2-3	13	.	TRBV29-1	.	CSVKTGSTDTQYF	TGCAGCGTTAAGACGGGAAGCACAGATACGCAGTATTTT
TRBJ1-2	12	.	TRBV6-6	.	CASSSQGGGYTF	TGTGCCAGCAGTTCCCAGGGAGGGGGCTACACCTTC
TRBJ1-3	18	.	TRBV11-2	.	CASSLDAAGGSSGNTIYF	TGTGCCAGCAGCTTAGACGCCGCCGGGGGGAGCTCTGGAAACACCATATATTTT
TRBJ1-1	14	.	TRBV2	.	CASSVVAGNTEAFF	TGTGCCAGCAGTGTCGTGGCGGGGAACACTGAAGCTTTCTTT
TRBJ2-3	15	.	TRBV5-1	.	CASSLGGTSTDTQYF	TGCGCCAGCAGCTTGGGCGGGACTAGCACAGATACGCAGTATTTT
TRBJ2-1	15	TRBD2	TRBV4-1	few	CASSTLGLVYNEQFF	TGCGCCAGCAGCACCTTGGGACTAGTCTACAATGAGCAGTTCTTC
TRBJ2-7	14	TRBD1	TRBV5-1	.	CASSSGQEVDEQYF	TGCGCCAGCAGCTCCGGACAGGAAGTGGACGAGCAGTACTTC
TRBJ2-4	14	TRBD1	TRBV10-3	.	CAISGTGNKNIQYF	TGTGCCATCAGTGGGACAGGGAACAAAAACATTCAGTACTTC
TRBJ2-1	16	.	TRBV27	once	CASSFNKAGTSNEQFF	TGTGCCAGCAGTTTCAATAAAGCCGGGACTTCCAATGAGCAGTTCTTC
TRBJ1-5	13	.	TRBV19	once	CASSVLTGQPQHF	TGTGCCAGTAGCGTTCTAACGGGTCAGCCCCAGCATTTT
TRBJ2-3	15	.	TRBV13	.	CASSLGVGATDTQYF	TGTGCCAGCAGCTTAGGGGTGGGGGCCACAGATACGCAGTATTTT
TRBJ2-2	14	.	TRBV18	.	CASSPEGMAGELFF	TGTGCCAGCTCACCGGAGGGAATGGCCGGGGAGCTGTTTTTT
TRBJ2-3	19	TRBD2	TRBV9	.	CASSVFVGLATQGPDTQYF	TGTGCCAGCAGCGTTTTCGTGGGACTAGCGACCCAAGGCCCAGATACGCAGTATTTT
TRBJ2-3	13	TRBD1	TRBV7-2	.	CASSLARGDTQYF	TGTGCCAGCAGCTTAGCCAGGGGGGATACGCAGTATTTT
TRBJ1-1	13	.	TRBV27	.	CASSVSSYTEAFF	TGTGCCAGCAGTGTTAGTAGTTACACTGAAGCTTTCTTT
TRBJ1-1	17	.	TRBV4-1	.	CASSQDRRLGRNTEAFF	TGCGCCAGCAGCCAAGATCGACGTTTGGGGAGAAACACTGAAGCTTTCTTT
TRBJ2-1	15	TRBD2	TRBV5-6	.	CASRGLAGEGNEQFF	TGTGCCAGCAGGGGACTAGCGGGAGAAGGAAATGAGCAGTTCTTC
TRBJ1-2	15	.	TRBV5-5	.	CASSSGRELNYGYTF	TGTGCCAGCAGCTCCGGACGGGAATTAAACTATGGCTACACCTTC
TRBJ2-1	14	.	TRBV9	.	CASSVVPGYNEQFF	TGTGCCAGCAGCGTAGTACCAGGGTACAATGAGCAGTTCTTC
TRBJ1-5	12	.	TRBV19	once	CASSTRDQPQHF	TGTGCCAGTAGTACCCGGGATCAGCCCCAGCATTTT